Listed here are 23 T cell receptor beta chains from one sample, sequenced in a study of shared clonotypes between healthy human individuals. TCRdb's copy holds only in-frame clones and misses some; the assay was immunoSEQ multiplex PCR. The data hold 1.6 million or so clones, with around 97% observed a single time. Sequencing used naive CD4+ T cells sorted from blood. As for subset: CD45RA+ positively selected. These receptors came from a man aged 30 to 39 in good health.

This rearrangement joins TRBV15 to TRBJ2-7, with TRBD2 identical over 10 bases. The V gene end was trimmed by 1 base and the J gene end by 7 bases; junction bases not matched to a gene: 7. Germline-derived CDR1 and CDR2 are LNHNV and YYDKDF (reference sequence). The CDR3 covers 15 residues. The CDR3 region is CATSRVRLAGAEQYF. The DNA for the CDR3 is TGTGCCACCAGCAGAGTACGGCTAGCGGGAGCAGAGCAGTACTTC.

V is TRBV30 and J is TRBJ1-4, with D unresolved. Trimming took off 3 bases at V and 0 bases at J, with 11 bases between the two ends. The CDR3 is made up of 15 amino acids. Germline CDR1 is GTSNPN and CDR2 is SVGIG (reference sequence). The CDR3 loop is CAWRKPDATNEKLFF. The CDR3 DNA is TGTGCCTGGAGAAAGCCCGACGCAACTAATGAAAAACTGTTTTTT.

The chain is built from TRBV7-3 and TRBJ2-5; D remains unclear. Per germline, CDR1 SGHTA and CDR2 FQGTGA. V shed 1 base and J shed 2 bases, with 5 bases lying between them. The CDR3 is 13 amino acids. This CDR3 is CASSLSLQETQYF. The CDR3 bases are TGTGCCAGCAGCTTAAGTCTGCAAGAGACCCAGTACTTC. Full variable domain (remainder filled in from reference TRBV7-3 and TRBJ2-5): GAGVSQTPSNKVTEKGKYVELRCDPISGHTALYWYRQSLGQGPEFLIYFQGTGAADDSGLPNDRFFAVRPEGSVSTLKIQRTERGDSAVYLCASSLSLQETQYFGPGTRLLVL.

The DNA for the CDR3 is TGCAGCGTCACCCGGGACAGGGAAGATTGGAGCACTGAAGCTTTCTTT. Encoded protein: CSVTRDREDWSTEAFF. The genes are TRBV29-1 and TRBJ1-1, with TRBD1 identical over 9 bases. V trimming: 6 bases; J trimming: 4 bases; junction bases outside the gene matches: 15. Germline V CDR1 and CDR2: SQVTM, ANQGSEA. The CDR3 has 16 residues. The variable domain in full, with the rest retrieved from reference TRBV29-1 and TRBJ1-1, is SAVISQKPSRDICQRGTSLTIQCQVDSQVTMMFWYRQQPGQSLTLIATANQGSEATYESGFVIDKFPISRPNLTFSTLTVSNMSPEDSSIYLCSVTRDREDWSTEAFFGQGTRLTVV.

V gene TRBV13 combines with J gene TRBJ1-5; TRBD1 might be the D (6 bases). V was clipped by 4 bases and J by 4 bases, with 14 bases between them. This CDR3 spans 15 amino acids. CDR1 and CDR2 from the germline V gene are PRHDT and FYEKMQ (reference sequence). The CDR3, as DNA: TGTGCCAGCAGCTCAACAGGGTTAGGTAATCAGCCCCAGCATTTT. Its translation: CASSSTGLGNQPQHF.

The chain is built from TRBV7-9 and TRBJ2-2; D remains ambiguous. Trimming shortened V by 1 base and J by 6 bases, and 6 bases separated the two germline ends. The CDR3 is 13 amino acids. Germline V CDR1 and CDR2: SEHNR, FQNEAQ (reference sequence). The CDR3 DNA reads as TGTGCCAGCAGCTTAGGGCTCTCCGGGGAGCTGTTTTTT. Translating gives CASSLGLSGELFF.

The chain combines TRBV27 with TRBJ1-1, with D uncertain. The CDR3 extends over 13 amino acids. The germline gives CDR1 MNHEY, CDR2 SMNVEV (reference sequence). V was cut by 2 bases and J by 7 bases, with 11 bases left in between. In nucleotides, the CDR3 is TGTGCCAGCAGTTTAAGGAGGGAAGGTGAAGCTTTCTTT. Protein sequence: CASSLRREGEAFF.

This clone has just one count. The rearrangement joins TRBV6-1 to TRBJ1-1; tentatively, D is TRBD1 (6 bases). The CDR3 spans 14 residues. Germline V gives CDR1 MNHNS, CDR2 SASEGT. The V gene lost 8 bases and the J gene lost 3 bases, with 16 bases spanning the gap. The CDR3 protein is CASLWGRGDTEAFF. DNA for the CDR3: TGTGCCAGCTTATGGGGGCGCGGGGACACTGAAGCTTTCTTT.

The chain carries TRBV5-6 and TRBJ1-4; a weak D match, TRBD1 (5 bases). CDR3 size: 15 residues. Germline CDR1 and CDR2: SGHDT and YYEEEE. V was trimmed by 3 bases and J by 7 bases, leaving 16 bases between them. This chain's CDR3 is CASSWTRDRGEKLFF. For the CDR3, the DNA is TGTGCCAGCAGCTGGACTAGGGACCGCGGTGAAAAACTGTTTTTT.

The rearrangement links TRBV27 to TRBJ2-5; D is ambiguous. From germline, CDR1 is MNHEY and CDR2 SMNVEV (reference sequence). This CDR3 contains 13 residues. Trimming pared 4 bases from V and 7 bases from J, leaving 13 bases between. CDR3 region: CASSSLLKATQYF. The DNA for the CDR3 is TGTGCCAGCAGTTCACTTTTGAAGGCGACCCAGTACTTC.

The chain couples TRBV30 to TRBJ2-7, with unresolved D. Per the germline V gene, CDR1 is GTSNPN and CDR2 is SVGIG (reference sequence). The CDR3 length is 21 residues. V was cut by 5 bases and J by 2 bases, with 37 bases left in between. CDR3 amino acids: CAWPYPDVVWTRWRSPYEQYF. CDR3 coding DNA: TGTGCCTGGCCTTACCCCGACGTGGTTTGGACGCGTTGGCGGAGCCCCTACGAGCAGTACTTC. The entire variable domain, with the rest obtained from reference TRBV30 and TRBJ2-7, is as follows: SQTIHQWPATLVQPVGSPLSLECTVEGTSNPNLYWYRQAAGRGLQLLFYSVGIGQISSEVPQNLSASRPQDRQFILSSKKLLLSDSGFYLCAWPYPDVVWTRWRSPYEQYFGPGTRLTVT.

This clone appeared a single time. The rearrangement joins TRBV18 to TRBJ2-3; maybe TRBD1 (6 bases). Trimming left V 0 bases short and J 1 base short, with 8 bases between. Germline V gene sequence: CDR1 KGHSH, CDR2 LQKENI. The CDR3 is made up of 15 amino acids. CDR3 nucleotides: TGTGCCAGCTCACCACCGGGACACCGCACAGATACGCAGTATTTT. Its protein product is CASSPPGHRTDTQYF.

The CDR3: CAWPPGEQFF. DNA for the CDR3: TGTGCCTGGCCTCCTGGTGAGCAGTTCTTC. The chain links TRBV30 to TRBJ2-1; no firm D call. The CDR3 runs to 10 residues. From germline, CDR1 is GTSNPN and CDR2 SVGIG (reference sequence). V lost 5 bases to trimming and J lost 9 bases, with 8 bases between them.

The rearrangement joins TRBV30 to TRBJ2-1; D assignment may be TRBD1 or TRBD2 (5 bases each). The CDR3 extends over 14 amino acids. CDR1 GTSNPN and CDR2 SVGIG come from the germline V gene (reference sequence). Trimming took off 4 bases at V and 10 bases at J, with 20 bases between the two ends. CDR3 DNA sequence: TGTGCCTGGACCCCAGGGTATCGGTCGGGGGAGCAGTTCTTC. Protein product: CAWTPGYRSGEQFF.

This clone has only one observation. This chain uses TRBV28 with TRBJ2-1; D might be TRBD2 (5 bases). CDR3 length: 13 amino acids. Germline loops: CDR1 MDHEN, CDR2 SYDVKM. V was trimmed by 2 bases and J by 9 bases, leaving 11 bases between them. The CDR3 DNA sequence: TGTGCCAGCAGTTTAATAGGGAGTGTTGAGCAGTTCTTC. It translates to CASSLIGSVEQFF.

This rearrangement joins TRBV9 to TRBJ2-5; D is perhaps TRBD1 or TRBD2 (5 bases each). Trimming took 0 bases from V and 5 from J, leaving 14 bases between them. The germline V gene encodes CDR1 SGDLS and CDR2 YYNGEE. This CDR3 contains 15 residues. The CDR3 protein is CASSVEPGRQETQYF. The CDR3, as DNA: TGTGCCAGCAGCGTAGAGCCAGGGAGACAGGAGACCCAGTACTTC.

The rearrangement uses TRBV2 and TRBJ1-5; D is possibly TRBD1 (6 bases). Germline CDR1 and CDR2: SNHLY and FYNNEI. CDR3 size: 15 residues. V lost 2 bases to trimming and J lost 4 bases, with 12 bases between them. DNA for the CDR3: TGTGCCAGCAGTGAAACCAGGGGAGCGAATCAGCCCCAGCATTTT. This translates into CASSETRGANQPQHF.

CDR3 region: CASSFSGFPGGYTF. For the CDR3, the DNA is TGTGCCAGCAGTTTTTCTGGGTTCCCGGGGGGCTACACCTTC. This chain connects TRBV28 to TRBJ1-2; D gene ambiguous. The CDR3 extends over 14 amino acids. Germline loops: CDR1 MDHEN, CDR2 SYDVKM. V lost 3 bases to trimming and J lost 8 bases, with 16 bases between them.

Written as DNA, the CDR3 is TGTGCCATCAAGGGTGCGACAGGGGGCTCCTACGAGCAGTACTTC. Its translation: CAIKGATGGSYEQYF. The chain joins TRBV10-3 to TRBJ2-7; 9 bases match TRBD1. The CDR3 runs to 15 residues. V trimming: 7 bases; J trimming: 0 bases; junction bases outside the gene matches: 7. Germline V lookup: CDR1 ENHRY, CDR2 SYGVKD.

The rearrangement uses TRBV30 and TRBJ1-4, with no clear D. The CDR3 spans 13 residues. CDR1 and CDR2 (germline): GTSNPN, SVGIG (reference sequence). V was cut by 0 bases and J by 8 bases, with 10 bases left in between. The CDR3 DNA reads TGTGCCTGGAGTGTACTAGGGTTGGAAAAACTGTTTTTT. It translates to CAWSVLGLEKLFF.

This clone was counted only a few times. CDR3 protein: CASSGGQGSYNEQFF. In DNA, the CDR3 is TGTGCCAGCAGTGGGGGACAGGGATCGTACAATGAGCAGTTCTTC. The chain joins TRBV6-1 to TRBJ2-1, with TRBD1 matching over 9 bases. The CDR3 has 15 residues. CDR1 is MNHNS and CDR2 is SASEGT in the germline V gene. J gave up 4 bases and V 4 bases, and 5 bases lay outside the gene matches.

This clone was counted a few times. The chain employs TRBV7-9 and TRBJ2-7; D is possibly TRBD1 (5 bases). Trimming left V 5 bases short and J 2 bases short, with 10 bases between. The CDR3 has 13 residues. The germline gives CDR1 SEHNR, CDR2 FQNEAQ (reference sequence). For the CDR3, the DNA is TGTGCCAGCAGCCATTCAGGGACCTACGAGCAGTACTTC. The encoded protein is CASSHSGTYEQYF.

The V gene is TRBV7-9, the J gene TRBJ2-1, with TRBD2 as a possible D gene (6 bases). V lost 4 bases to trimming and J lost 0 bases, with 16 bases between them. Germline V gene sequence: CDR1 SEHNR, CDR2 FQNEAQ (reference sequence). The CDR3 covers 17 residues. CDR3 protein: CASSSISGPSSYNEQFF. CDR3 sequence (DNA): TGTGCCAGCAGCTCTATTAGCGGACCTAGCTCCTACAATGAGCAGTTCTTC.